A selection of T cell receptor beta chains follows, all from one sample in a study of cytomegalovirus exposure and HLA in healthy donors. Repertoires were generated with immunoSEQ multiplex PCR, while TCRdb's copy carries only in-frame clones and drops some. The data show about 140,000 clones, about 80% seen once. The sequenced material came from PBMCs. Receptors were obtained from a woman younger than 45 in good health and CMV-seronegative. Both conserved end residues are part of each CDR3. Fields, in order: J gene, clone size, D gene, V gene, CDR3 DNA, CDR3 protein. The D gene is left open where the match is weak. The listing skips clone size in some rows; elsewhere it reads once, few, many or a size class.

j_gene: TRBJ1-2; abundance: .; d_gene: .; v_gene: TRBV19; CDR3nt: TGTGCCAGTACTCCGGGACAAGCAAACTATGGCTACACCTTC; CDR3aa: CASTPGQANYGYTF
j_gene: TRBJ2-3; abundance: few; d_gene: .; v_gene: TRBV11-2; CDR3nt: TGTGCCAGCAGCCCGAGTAACACAGATACGCAGTATTTT; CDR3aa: CASSPSNTDTQYF
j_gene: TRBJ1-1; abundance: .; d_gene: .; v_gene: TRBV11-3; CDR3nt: TGTGCCAGCAGCTTACGGGGAACTAACACTGAAGCTTTCTTT; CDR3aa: CASSLRGTNTEAFF
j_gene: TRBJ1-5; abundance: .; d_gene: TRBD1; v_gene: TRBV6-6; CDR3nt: TGTGCCAGCAGTTACACAGGGGGCGCGGGTCAGCCCCAGCATTTT; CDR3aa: CASSYTGGAGQPQHF
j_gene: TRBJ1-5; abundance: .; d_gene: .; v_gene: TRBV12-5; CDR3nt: TGTGCTAGTGGTTTGGGGGCACAGCCCCAGCATTTT; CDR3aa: CASGLGAQPQHF
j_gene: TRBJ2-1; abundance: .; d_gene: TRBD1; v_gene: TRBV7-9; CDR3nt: TGTGCCAGCAGCTTAGTTGAGTCACAGGGGAATGAGCAGTTCTTC; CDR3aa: CASSLVESQGNEQFF
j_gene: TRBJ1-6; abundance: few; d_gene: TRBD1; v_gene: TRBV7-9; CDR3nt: TGTGCCAGCAGCATGGGGACAGGGGGCTCACCCCTCCACTTT; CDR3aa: CASSMGTGGSPLHF
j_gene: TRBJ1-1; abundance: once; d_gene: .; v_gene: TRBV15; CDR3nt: TGTGTCACCAGCAATGGACTGCGGAACACTGAAGCTTTCTTT; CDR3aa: CVTSNGLRNTEAFF
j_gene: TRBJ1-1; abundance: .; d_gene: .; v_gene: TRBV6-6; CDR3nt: TGTGCCAGCAGTGGACAGAGTGAAGCTTTCTTT; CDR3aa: CASSGQSEAFF
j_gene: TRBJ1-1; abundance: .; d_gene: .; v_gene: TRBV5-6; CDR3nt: TGTGCCAGCAGCCCTGAGTCGGGGGGCACGGCTTTCTTT; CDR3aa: CASSPESGGTAFF
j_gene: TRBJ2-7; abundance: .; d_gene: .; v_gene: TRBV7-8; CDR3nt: TGTGCCAGCAGCTTAGAGGAGGGGGCATTATCCGAGCAGTACTTC; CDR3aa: CASSLEEGALSEQYF
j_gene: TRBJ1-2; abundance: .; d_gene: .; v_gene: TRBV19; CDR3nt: TGTGCCAGTAGCCCAATAGGGGTCTATGGCTACACCTTC; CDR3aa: CASSPIGVYGYTF
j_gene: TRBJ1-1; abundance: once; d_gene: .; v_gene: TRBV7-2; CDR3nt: TGTGCCAGCAGCCGACAGAGACGGAACACTGAAGCTTTCTTT; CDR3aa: CASSRQRRNTEAFF
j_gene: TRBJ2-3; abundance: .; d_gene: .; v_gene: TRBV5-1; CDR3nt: TGCGCCAGCAGCTTTTCCCGAGATACGCAGTATTTT; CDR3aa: CASSFSRDTQYF
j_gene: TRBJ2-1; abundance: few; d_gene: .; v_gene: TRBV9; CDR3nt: TGTGCCAGCAGCGTACCGAAGGGGGAGCAGTTCTTC; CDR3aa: CASSVPKGEQFF
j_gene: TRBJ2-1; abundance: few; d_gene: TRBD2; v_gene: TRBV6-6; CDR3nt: TGTGCCAGCAGTCACCCCACTAGCGGGCAGTTCTTC; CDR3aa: CASSHPTSGQFF
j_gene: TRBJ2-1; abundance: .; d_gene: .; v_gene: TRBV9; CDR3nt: TGTGCCAGCAGCGTAGGGTGGGCCTCCTACAATGAGCAGTTCTTC; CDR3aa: CASSVGWASYNEQFF
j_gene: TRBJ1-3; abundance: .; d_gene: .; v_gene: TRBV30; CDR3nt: TGTGCCTGGAGTGTACGAGGTGACAGGCCCTATACTGGAAACACCATATATTTT; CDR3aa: CAWSVRGDRPYTGNTIYF
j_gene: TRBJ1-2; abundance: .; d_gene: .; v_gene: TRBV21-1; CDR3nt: TGTGCCAGCAGCAAACCGCGGGGGACAGGGTCCAATAACTATGGCTACACCTTC; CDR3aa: CASSKPRGTGSNNYGYTF
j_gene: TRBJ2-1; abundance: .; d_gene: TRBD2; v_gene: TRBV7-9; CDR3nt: TGTGCCAGCAGCTTAGCTACTAGCGGGGGGGGGTACAATGAGCAGTTCTTC; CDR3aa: CASSLATSGGGYNEQFF
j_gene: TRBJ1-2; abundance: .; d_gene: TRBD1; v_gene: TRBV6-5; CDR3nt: TGTGCCAGCAGACCAGGGGGCTGGGGCTACACCTTC; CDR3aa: CASRPGGWGYTF
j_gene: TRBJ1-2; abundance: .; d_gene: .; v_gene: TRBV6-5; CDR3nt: TGTGCCAGCAGTTACTCGGGGGCGGTTGATGGCTACACCTTC; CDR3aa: CASSYSGAVDGYTF
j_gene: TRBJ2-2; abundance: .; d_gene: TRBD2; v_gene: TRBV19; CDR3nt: TGTGCCAGTAGCCTCTTACGACTAGCGGGGGGTAACGGGGAGCTGTTTTTT; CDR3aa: CASSLLRLAGGNGELFF
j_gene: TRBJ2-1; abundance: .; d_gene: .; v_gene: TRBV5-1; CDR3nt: TGCGCCAGCAGCACGGGGGTCAATGAGCAGTTCTTC; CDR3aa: CASSTGVNEQFF
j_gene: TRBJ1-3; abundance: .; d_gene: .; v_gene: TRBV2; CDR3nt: TGTGCCAGCAGCACCACAGCCCTCTCTGGAAACACCATATATTTT; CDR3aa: CASSTTALSGNTIYF
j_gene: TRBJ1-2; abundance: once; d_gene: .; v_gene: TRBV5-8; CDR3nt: TGTGCCAGCAGCTTGGGGTCTCAGGGCCGCTATGGCTACACCTTC; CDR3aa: CASSLGSQGRYGYTF
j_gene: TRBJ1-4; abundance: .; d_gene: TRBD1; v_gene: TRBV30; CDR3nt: TGTGCCTGCTGGGGACAGGGGGATGAAAAACTGTTTTTT; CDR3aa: CACWGQGDEKLFF
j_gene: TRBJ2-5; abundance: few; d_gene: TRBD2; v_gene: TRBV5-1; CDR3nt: TGCGCCAGCAGCTTGGGGGAGGGCAGGGCCCAAGAGACCCAGTACTTC; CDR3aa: CASSLGEGRAQETQYF
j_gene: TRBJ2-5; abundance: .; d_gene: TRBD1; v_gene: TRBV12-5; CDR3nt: TGTGCTAGTGGTTTGGGCAGGGGGCTTGGTGAGACCCAGTACTTC; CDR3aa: CASGLGRGLGETQYF
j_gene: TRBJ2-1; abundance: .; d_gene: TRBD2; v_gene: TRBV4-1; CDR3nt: TGCGCCAGCAGCCCGGTCGGGGAGGGGACTTACAATGAGCAGTTCTTC; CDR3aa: CASSPVGEGTYNEQFF
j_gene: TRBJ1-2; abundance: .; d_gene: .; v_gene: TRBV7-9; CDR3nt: TGTGCCAGCAGCCCAGAACCGATACAACAGGGCCACTATGGCTACACCTTC; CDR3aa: CASSPEPIQQGHYGYTF
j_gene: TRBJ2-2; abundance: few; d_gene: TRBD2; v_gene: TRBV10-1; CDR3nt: TGCGCCAGCGGTACTAGCGGTGCGGGAGCCGGGGAGCTGTTTTTT; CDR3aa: CASGTSGAGAGELFF
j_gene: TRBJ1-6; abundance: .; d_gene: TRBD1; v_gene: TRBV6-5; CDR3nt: TGTGCCAGCAGTCATGGACAGGGGATTAATTCACCCCTCCACTTT; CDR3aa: CASSHGQGINSPLHF
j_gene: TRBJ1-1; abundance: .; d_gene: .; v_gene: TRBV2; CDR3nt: TGTGCCCGCAGCCGGGAGAGAAACACTGAAGCTTTCTTT; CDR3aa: CARSRERNTEAFF
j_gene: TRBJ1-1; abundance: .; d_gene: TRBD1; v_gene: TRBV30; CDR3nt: TGTGCCTGGCATGGGGGGACAGGTCTCAGTGAAGCTTTCTTT; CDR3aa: CAWHGGTGLSEAFF
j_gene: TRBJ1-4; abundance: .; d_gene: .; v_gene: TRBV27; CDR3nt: TGTGCCAGCAGACCGACATGGCGGGATGAAAAACTGTTTTTT; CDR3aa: CASRPTWRDEKLFF
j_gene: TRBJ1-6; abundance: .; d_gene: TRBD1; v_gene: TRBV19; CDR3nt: TGTGCCAGTAGTTCGCGGGGCGGGACAGGGGTCTCACCCCTCCACTTT; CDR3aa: CASSSRGGTGVSPLHF
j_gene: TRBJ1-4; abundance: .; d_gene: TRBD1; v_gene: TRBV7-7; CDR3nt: TGTGCTAGCAGCCGGACAGGGACCAATGGTGAAAAACTGTTTTTT; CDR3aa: CASSRTGTNGEKLFF
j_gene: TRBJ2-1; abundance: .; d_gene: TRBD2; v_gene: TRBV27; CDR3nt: TGTGCCAGCAGTTTGACTAGCGGGAACAATGAGCAGTTCTTC; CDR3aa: CASSLTSGNNEQFF
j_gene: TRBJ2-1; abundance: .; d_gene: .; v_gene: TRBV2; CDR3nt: TGTGCCGGAGGGACGGAGCTCTACAATGAGCAGTTCTTC; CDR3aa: CAGGTELYNEQFF
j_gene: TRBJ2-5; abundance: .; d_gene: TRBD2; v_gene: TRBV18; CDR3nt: TGTGCCAGCTCATATGGCGGGGGAACGGGAGAGACCCAGTACTTC; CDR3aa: CASSYGGGTGETQYF
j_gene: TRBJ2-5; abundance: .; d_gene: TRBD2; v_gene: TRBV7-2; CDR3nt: TGTGCCAGCAGCTCTCTAGCGGGGTCTATTCAAGAGACCCAGTACTTC; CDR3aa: CASSSLAGSIQETQYF
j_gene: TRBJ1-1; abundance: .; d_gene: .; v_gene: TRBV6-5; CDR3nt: TGTGCCAGCAGTTACTCTCCCCAGGGTGAAGCTTTCTTT; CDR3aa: CASSYSPQGEAFF
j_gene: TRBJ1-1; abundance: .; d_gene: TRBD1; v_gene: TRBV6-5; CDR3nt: TGTGCCAGCAGTCCAGGACAGGGGAACACTGAAGCTTTCTTT; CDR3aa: CASSPGQGNTEAFF
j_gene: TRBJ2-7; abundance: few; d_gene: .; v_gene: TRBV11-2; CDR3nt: TGTGCCAGCAGCCAAGGGGTCAGTCTGGAGGAGCAGTACTTC; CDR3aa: CASSQGVSLEEQYF
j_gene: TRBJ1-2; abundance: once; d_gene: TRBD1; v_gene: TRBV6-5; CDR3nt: TGTGCCAGCAGTACAAACGACAGGGGGGATGGCTACACCTTC; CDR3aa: CASSTNDRGDGYTF
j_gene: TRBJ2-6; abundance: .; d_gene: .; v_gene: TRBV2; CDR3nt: TGTGCCAGCAGTGCGCAGGGGGAGGCTGGGGCCAACGTCCTGACTTTC; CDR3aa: CASSAQGEAGANVLTF